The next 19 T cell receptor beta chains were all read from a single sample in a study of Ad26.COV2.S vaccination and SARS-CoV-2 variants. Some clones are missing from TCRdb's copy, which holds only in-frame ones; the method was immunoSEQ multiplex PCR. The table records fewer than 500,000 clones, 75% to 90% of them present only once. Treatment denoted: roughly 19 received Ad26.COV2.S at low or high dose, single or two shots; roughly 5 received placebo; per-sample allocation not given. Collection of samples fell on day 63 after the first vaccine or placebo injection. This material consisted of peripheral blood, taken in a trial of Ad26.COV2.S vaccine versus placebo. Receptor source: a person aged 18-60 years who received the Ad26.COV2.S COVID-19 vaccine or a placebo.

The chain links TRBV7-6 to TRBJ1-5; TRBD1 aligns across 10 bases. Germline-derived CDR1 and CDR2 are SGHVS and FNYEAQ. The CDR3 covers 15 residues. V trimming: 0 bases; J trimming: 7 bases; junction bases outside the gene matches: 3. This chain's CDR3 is CASSLAGQGGQPQHF. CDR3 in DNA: TGTGCCAGCAGCTTAGCCGGACAGGGGGGGCAGCCCCAGCATTTT.

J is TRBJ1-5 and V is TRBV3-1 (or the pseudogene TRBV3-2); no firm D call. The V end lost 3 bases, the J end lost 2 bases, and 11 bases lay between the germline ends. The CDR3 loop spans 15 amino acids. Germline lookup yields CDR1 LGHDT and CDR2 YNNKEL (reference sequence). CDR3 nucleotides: TGTGCCAGCAGCCAGGGAAATGGGGGCAATCAGCCCCAGCATTTT. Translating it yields CASSQGNGGNQPQHF.

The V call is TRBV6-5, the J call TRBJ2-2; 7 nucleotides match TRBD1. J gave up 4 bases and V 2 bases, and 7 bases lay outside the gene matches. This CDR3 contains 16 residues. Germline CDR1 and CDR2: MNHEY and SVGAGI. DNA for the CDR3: TGTGCCAGCAGTTACGTTAGGGCAGGGGGCACCGGGGAGCTGTTTTTT. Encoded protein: CASSYVRAGGTGELFF.

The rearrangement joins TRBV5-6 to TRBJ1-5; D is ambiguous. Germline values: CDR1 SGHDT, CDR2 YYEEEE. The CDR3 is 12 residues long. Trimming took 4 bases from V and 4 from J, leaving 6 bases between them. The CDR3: CASSLINQPQHF. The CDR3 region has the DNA TGTGCCAGCAGCCTTATAAATCAGCCCCAGCATTTT.

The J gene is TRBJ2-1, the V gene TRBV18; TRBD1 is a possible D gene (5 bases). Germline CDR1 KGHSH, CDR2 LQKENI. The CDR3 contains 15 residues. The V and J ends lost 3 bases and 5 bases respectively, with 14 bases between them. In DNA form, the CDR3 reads TGTGCCAGCTCACCGGGTCAGGGTGACCACAATGAGCAGTTCTTC. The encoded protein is CASSPGQGDHNEQFF.

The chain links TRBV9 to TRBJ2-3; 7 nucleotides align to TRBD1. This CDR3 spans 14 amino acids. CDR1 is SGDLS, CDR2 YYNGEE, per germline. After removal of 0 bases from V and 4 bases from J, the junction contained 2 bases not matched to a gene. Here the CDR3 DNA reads TGTGCCAGCAGCGTAGGGCAGGGGGCAGATACGCAGTATTTT. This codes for CASSVGQGADTQYF.

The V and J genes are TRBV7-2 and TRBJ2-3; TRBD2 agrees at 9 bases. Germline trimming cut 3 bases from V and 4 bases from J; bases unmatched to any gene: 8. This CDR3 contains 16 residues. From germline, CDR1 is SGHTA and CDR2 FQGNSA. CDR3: CASSLTRGGSADTQYF. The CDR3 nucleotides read TGTGCCAGCAGCTTGACGCGGGGGGGCAGCGCAGATACGCAGTATTTT.

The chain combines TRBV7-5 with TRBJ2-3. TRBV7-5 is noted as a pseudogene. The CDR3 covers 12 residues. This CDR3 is CVRMAPRDTQYF. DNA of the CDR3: TGTGTCAGAATGGCGCCCAGAGATACGCAGTATTTT.

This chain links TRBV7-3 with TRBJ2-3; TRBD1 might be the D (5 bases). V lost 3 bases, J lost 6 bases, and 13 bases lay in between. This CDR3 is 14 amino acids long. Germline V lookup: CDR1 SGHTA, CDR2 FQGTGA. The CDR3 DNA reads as TGTGCCAGCAGCTTGGCAGGGATTCCTGATACGCAGTATTTT. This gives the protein CASSLAGIPDTQYF.

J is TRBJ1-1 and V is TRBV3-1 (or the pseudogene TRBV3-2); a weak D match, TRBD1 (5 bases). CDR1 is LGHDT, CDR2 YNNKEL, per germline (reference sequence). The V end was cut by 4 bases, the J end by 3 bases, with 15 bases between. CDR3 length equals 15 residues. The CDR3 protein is CASSPWTISDTEAFF. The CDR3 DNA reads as TGTGCCAGCAGCCCGTGGACAATAAGTGACACTGAAGCTTTCTTT.

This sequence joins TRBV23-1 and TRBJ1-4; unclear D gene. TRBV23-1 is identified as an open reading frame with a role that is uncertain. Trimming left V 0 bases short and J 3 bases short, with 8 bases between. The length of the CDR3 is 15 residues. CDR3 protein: CASSQSVTSNEKLFF. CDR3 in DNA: TGCGCCAGCAGTCAATCGGTGACCTCTAATGAAAAACTGTTTTTT.

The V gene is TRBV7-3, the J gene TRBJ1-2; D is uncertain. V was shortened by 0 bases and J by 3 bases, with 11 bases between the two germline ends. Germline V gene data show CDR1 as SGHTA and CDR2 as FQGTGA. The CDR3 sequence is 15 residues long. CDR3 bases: TGTGCCAGCAGCTTAACCGGAAGAGAAGACTATGGCTACACCTTC. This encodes CASSLTGREDYGYTF. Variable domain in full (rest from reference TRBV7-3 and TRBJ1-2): GAGVSQTPSNKVTEKGKYVELRCDPISGHTALYWYRQSLGQGPEFLIYFQGTGAADDSGLPNDRFFAVRPEGSVSTLKIQRTERGDSAVYLCASSLTGREDYGYTFGSGTRLTVV.

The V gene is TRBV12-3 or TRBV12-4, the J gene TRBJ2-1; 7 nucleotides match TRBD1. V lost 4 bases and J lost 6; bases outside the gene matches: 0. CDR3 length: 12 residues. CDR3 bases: TGTGCCAGCAGTTGGACAGGCAATGAGCAGTTCTTC. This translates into CASSWTGNEQFF.

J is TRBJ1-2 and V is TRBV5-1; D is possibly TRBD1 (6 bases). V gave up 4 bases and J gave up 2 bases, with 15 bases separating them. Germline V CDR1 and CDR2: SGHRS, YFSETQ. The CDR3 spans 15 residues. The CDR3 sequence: CASSPEGGANYGYTF. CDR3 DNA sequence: TGCGCCAGCAGCCCCGAAGGGGGGGCAAACTATGGCTACACCTTC.

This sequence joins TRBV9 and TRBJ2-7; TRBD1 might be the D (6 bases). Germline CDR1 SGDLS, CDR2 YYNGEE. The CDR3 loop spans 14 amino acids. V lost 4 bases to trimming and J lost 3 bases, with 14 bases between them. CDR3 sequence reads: CASSPGAERYEQYF. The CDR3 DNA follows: TGTGCCAGCAGCCCAGGGGCCGAACGCTACGAGCAGTACTTC.

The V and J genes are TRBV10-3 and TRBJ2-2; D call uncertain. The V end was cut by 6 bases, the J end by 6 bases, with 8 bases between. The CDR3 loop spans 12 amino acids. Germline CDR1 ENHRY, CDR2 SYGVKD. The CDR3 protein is CAIREGPGELFF. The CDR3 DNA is TGTGCCATCAGGGAAGGCCCCGGGGAGCTGTTTTTT.

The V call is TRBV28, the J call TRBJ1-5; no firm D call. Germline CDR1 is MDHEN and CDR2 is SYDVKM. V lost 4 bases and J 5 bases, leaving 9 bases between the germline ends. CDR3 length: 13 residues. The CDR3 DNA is TGTGCCAGCAGTTCCCCGATGCATCAGCCCCAGCATTTT. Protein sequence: CASSSPMHQPQHF. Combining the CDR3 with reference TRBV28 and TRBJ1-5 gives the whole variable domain DVKVTQSSRYLVKRTGEKVFLECVQDMDHENMFWYRQDPGLGLRLIYFSYDVKMKEKGDIPEGYSVSREKKERFSLILESASTNQTSMYLCASSSPMHQPQHFGDGTRLSIL.

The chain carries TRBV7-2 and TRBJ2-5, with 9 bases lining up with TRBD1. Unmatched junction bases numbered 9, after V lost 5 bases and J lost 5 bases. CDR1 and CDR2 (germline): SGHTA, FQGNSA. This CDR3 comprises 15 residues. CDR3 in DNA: TGTGCCAGCAGCATAGGGACAGGGATGAGCGAGACCCAGTACTTC. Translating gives CASSIGTGMSETQYF.

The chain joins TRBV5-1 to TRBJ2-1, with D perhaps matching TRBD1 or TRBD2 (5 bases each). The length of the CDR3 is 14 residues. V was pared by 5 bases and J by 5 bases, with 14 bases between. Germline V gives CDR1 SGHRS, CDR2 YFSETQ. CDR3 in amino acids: CASSPIGANNEQFF. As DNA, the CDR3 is TGCGCCAGCAGTCCAATCGGGGCCAACAATGAGCAGTTCTTC.